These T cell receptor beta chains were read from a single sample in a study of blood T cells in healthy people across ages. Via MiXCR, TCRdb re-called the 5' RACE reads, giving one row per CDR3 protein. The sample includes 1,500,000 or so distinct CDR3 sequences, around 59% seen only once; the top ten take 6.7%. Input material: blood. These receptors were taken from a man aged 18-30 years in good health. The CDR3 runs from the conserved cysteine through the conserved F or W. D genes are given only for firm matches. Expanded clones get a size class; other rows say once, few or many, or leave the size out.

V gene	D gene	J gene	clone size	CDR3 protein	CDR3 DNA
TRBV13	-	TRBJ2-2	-	CASSFPGQLFF	TGTGCCAGCAGCTTCCCGGGACAGCTGTTTTTT
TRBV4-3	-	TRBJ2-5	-	CASSQGTETQETQYF	TGCGCCAGCAGCCAAGGGACGGAAACCCAAGAGACCCAGTACTTC
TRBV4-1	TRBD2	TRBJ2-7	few	CASSHLPSGASYEQYF	TGCGCCAGCAGCCACCTTCCTAGCGGGGCCTCCTACGAGCAGTACTTC
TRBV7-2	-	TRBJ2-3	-	CASSTEGERTDTQYF	TGTGCCAGCAGTACTGAGGGGGAGCGCACAGATACGCAGTATTTT
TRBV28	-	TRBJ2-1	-	CASSFQGVNEQFF	TGTGCCAGCAGTTTTCAGGGTGTGAATGAGCAGTTCTTC
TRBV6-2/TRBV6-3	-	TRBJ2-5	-	CASTPRDPSYNEQYF	TGTGCCAGCACTCCCAGGGACCCGTCCTACAATGAGCAGTACTTC
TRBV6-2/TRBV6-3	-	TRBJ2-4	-	CASSHTDRKNIQYF	TGTGCCAGCAGTCACACGGACAGAAAAAACATTCAGTACTTC
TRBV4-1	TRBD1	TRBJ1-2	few	CASSQRDRADGYTF	TGCGCCAGCAGCCAGAGGGACAGGGCGGATGGCTACACCTTC
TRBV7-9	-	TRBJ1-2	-	CASSALDRNNYGYTF	TGTGCCAGCAGCGCCCTGGACAGAAATAACTATGGCTACACCTTC
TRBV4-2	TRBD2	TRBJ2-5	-	CASSQGEGQNIRYF	TGTGCCAGCAGCCAAGGGGAGGGCCAAAACATTCGGTACTTC
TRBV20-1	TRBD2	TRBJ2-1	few	CSAVAGRVNNEQFF	TGCAGTGCAGTAGCGGGAAGGGTCAACAATGAGCAGTTCTTC
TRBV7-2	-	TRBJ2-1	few	CASSLIGGASYNEQFF	TGTGCCAGCAGTTTAATTGGGGGGGCCTCCTACAATGAGCAGTTCTTC
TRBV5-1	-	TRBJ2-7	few	CASSLEWDEQYF	TGCGCCAGCAGCTTGGAATGGGACGAGCAGTACTTC
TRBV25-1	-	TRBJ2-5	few	CASSVGKETQYF	TGTGCCAGCAGTGTGGGGAAAGAGACCCAGTACTTC
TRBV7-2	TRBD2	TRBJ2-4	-	CAGSLTRLAGETKNIQYF	TGTGCCGGCAGCTTAACCCGACTAGCGGGAGAAACCAAAAACATTCAGTACTTC
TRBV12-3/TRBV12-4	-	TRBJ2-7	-	CASSPTDPDFYEQYF	TGTGCCAGCAGTCCGACGGATCCCGACTTCTACGAGCAGTACTTC
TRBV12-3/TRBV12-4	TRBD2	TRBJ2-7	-	CASSTWTSGTYEQYF	TGTGCCAGCAGCACCTGGACTAGCGGGACCTACGAGCAGTACTTC
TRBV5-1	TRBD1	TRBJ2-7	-	CAGSWADRGPYEQYF	TGCGCCGGCAGCTGGGCGGACAGGGGGCCCTACGAGCAGTACTTC
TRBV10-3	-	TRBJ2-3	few	CAISDLRDSITDTQYF	TGTGCCATCAGTGACCTTCGGGACTCAATCACAGATACGCAGTATTTT
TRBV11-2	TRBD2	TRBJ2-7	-	CASSHPGVSGGYEQYF	TGTGCCAGCAGCCACCCCGGGGTCTCGGGGGGATACGAGCAGTACTTC
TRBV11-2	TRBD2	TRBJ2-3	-	CASSPTTGLAGADTQYF	TGTGCCAGCAGCCCGACTACCGGACTAGCGGGAGCAGATACGCAGTATTTT
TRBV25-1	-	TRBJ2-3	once	CASSGPLPDRTDTQYF	TGTGCCAGCAGTGGACCTCTCCCCGATAGAACAGATACGCAGTATTTT
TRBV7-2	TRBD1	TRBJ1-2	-	CASSLAKRTGDGYTF	TGTGCCAGCAGCTTAGCGAAAAGGACAGGGGATGGCTACACCTTC
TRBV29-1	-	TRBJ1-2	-	CSVENRGGESYGYTF	TGCAGCGTTGAAAACCGAGGGGGGGAGTCCTATGGCTACACCTTC
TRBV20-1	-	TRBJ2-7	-	CSGFRGINEQYF	TGCAGTGGATTCCGGGGAATAAATGAGCAGTACTTC
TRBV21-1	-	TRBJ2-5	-	CASMVWDTRKTQYF	TGTGCCAGCATGGTTTGGGACACACGAAAGACCCAGTACTTC
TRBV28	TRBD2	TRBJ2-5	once	CASSLLQPPGLAGGQTQYF	TGTGCCAGCAGTTTACTCCAACCCCCGGGACTAGCGGGGGGGCAGACCCAGTACTTC
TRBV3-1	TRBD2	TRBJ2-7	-	CASSSGLAGASYYEQYF	TGTGCCAGCAGCTCTGGACTAGCGGGAGCCTCTTACTACGAGCAGTACTTC
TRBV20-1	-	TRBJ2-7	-	CSASGDRISYEQYF	TGCAGTGCTAGTGGGGACCGAATCTCCTACGAGCAGTACTTC
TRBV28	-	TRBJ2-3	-	CASSSQGQTQYF	TGTGCCAGCAGTTCCCAGGGACAAACGCAGTATTTT
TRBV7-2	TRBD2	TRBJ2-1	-	CASSSAGVPYNEQFF	TGTGCCAGCAGCTCCGCGGGGGTCCCTTACAATGAGCAGTTCTTC
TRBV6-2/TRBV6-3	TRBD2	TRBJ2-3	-	CASSPRLAPDTQYF	TGTGCCAGCAGTCCCCGACTAGCGCCAGATACGCAGTATTTT
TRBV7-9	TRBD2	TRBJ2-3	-	CASSPQPGLATDTQYF	TGTGCCAGCAGCCCTCAACCGGGACTAGCCACAGATACGCAGTATTTT
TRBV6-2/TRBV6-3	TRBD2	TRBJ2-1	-	CASSFHQRGGYNEQFF	TGTGCCAGCAGTTTTCATCAGCGGGGGGGCTACAATGAGCAGTTCTTC
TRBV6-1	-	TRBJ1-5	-	CASSELVSQPQHF	TGTGCCAGCAGTGAACTGGTGAGCCAGCCCCAGCATTTT
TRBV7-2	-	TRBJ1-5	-	CASSLSLVSNQPQHF	TGTGCCAGCAGCTTAAGTCTGGTTAGCAATCAGCCCCAGCATTTT
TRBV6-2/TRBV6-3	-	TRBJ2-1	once	CASNQGLGEQFF	TGTGCCAGCAACCAGGGGCTGGGTGAGCAGTTCTTC
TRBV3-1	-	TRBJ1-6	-	CASSLIQGRHNSPLHF	TGTGCCAGCAGCCTTATACAGGGTCGACATAATTCACCCCTCCACTTT
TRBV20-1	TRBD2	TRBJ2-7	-	CSARSTSGSYEQYF	TGCAGTGCTAGAAGCACTAGCGGATCCTACGAGCAGTACTTC
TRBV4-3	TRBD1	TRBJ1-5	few	CASSQEDRNDQPQHF	TGCGCCAGCAGCCAAGAGGACAGGAACGATCAGCCCCAGCATTTT
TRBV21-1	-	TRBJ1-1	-	CASSKVRSRDTTGTGGFAEAFF	TGTGCCAGCAGCAAAGTACGGAGCCGAGATACAACGGGGACCGGAGGTTTTGCTGAAGCTTTCTTT
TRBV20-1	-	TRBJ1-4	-	CSARPNSPTNEKLFF	TGCAGTGCTAGACCTAACAGCCCAACTAATGAAAAACTGTTTTTT
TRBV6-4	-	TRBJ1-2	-	CAYSASGGYGYTF	TGTGCCTATTCGGCCTCTGGTGGCTATGGCTACACCTTC
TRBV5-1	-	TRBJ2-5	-	CASSLGGLRQETQYF	TGCGCCAGCAGCTTGGGTGGACTTAGACAAGAGACCCAGTACTTC
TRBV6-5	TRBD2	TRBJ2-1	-	CASSYRREYDEQFF	TGTGCCAGCAGTTACAGGCGGGAGTACGATGAGCAGTTCTTC
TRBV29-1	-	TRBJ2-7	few	CSVGTRLVVDEQYF	TGCAGCGTGGGGACTCGTCTCGTAGTGGACGAGCAGTACTTC
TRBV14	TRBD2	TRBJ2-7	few	CASSKLAGTYEQYF	TGTGCCAGCAGCAAACTAGCGGGGACCTACGAGCAGTACTTC
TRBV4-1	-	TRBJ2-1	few	CASSRTSNEQFF	TGCGCCAGCAGCCGAACTAGCAATGAGCAGTTCTTC
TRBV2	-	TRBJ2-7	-	CASSTGRSYEQYF	TGTGCCAGCAGCACAGGGAGGTCCTACGAGCAGTACTTC
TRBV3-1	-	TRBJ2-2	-	CASTPNLMAGELFF	TGTGCCAGCACTCCAAATTTAATGGCCGGGGAGCTGTTTTTT